This is a list of T cell receptor beta chains from one sample in a study of blood T cell repertoires in COVID-19. The repertoire was sequenced with immunoSEQ multiplex PCR; TCRdb's copy has only in-frame clones and lacks some. The sample contains 200,000 to 250,000 clones, approximately 83% of which appear only once. Material for sequencing was PBMCs or T cells enriched from blood (not recorded which). These receptors all stem from a woman in her fifties or sixties who had recovered from COVID-19. The CDR3 runs from the conserved cysteine through the conserved F or W. A D gene is named only where the DNA matches it firmly. The size field is filled for only some rows; it gives once, few, many or a size class.

J | D | V | size | DNA | CDR3
TRBJ2-7 | - | TRBV4-2 | - | TGTGCCAGCAGCCAAGATTTGGGCCGCACCTACGAGCAGTACTTC | CASSQDLGRTYEQYF
TRBJ1-1 | - | TRBV10-3 | - | TGTGCCATCAAGGATGACAATCTGAACACTGAAGCTTTCTTT | CAIKDDNLNTEAFF
TRBJ1-1 | - | TRBV6-5 | - | TGTGCCAGCTCCTACAGTAACACTGAAGCTTTCTTT | CASSYSNTEAFF
TRBJ1-1 | TRBD1 | TRBV18 | - | TGTGCCAGCTCACCAGTGACGGGACAGTGGAACACTGAAGCTTTCTTT | CASSPVTGQWNTEAFF
TRBJ2-1 | - | TRBV2 | - | TGTGCCAGCAAGTGGACCGGGACTCCGAATGAGCAGTTCTTC | CASKWTGTPNEQFF
TRBJ2-2 | - | TRBV29-1 | - | TGCAGCGTTGTGTGCCAGGAGGGCGGGGAGCTGTTTTTT | CSVVCQEGGELFF
TRBJ2-3 | - | TRBV6-4 | - | TGTGCCAGCAGGGAGCAGGGGCAGAGCACAGATACGCAGTATTTT | CASREQGQSTDTQYF
TRBJ2-7 | TRBD2 | TRBV19 | - | TGTGCCAGTGAAAATCGGGGGGGTACCGACGAGCAGTACTTC | CASENRGGTDEQYF
TRBJ1-6 | - | TRBV6-5 | few | TGTGCCAGCAGTTACCCGGTGAGCTATAATTCACCCCTCCACTTT | CASSYPVSYNSPLHF
TRBJ1-6 | TRBD1 | TRBV5-6 | - | TGTGCCAGCAGCCGCCGGGACAGGGATAATTCACCCCTCCACTTT | CASSRRDRDNSPLHF
TRBJ2-2 | TRBD1 | TRBV7-2 | - | TGTGCCAGCAGGTGGACAGGGCGGAACGGGGAGCTGTTTTTT | CASRWTGRNGELFF
TRBJ1-2 | - | TRBV10-3 | - | TGTGCCATCAGCTCCGACTTGAACCCGCAGGGGCATGGCTACACCTTC | CAISSDLNPQGHGYTF
TRBJ1-3 | - | TRBV19 | - | TGTGCCAGTAGTCCGCATACCGGGACAGGAAACACCATATATTTT | CASSPHTGTGNTIYF
TRBJ1-5 | TRBD1 | TRBV5-8 | once | TGTGCCAGCAGCTTGGTGGGTTTTGTGGGACAGGGTAGTAATCAGCCCCAGCATTTT | CASSLVGFVGQGSNQPQHF
TRBJ2-2 | TRBD2 | TRBV15 | - | TGTGCCACCAGCCGAGGACTAGCGGGGGGCGAAAACACCGGGGAGCTGTTTTTT | CATSRGLAGGENTGELFF
TRBJ1-3 | TRBD1 | TRBV6-5 | - | TGTGCCAGCAAGACAGGGGGCTATGGAAACACCATATATTTT | CASKTGGYGNTIYF
TRBJ1-3 | - | TRBV19 | - | TGTGCCAGCCGGCGGGGGGGCAACGGAAACACCATATATTTT | CASRRGGNGNTIYF
TRBJ1-2 | - | TRBV29-1 | - | TGCAGCGTCCCCCTGCCGCGGGCAGGAGGCTATGGCTACACCTTC | CSVPLPRAGGYGYTF
TRBJ1-2 | TRBD1 | TRBV4-1 | - | TGCGCCAGCAGCCAGGGGAGCATGAAGGGGGCAGGCGGCTACACCTTC | CASSQGSMKGAGGYTF
TRBJ2-1 | - | TRBV15 | - | TGTGCCACCAGCAGAGATCAACAGGGTTACAATGAGCAGTTCTTC | CATSRDQQGYNEQFF
TRBJ2-7 | TRBD1 | TRBV5-1 | - | TGCGCCAGCAGCCGAAGTGTATGGAGGTCGGGACAGGGGACAGAAGAGCAGTACTTC | CASSRSVWRSGQGTEEQYF
TRBJ2-7 | TRBD2 | TRBV10-3 | - | TGTGCCATCAGTGAGTCGAGAAGCGGGGGGAAGTACGAGCAGTACTTC | CAISESRSGGKYEQYF
TRBJ1-3 | - | TRBV6-5 | - | TGTGCCAGCAGGGTCGGCAGAGGGTCTGGAAACACCATATATTTT | CASRVGRGSGNTIYF
TRBJ1-2 | - | TRBV18 | few | TGTGCCAGCTCACCCCGGGAGGTCAGGGGCGGAGATGGCTACACCTTC | CASSPREVRGGDGYTF
TRBJ2-3 | TRBD1 | TRBV27 | - | TGTGCCAGCAGTGTGGGACAGGGGGAAGATACGCAGTATTTT | CASSVGQGEDTQYF
TRBJ1-1 | - | TRBV6-1 | once | TGTGCCAGCAGTGAAATATGCCGTCCAGGGCTGTTGAACACTGAAGCTTTCTTT | CASSEICRPGLLNTEAFF
TRBJ2-3 | - | TRBV11-1 | - | TGTGCCAGCAGCTCCACGGGGGGCATAGATACGCAGTATTTT | CASSSTGGIDTQYF
TRBJ1-1 | TRBD1 | TRBV5-1 | - | TGCGCCAGCAGCTTGCATGGACAGGGGGAGAACACTGAAGCTTTCTTT | CASSLHGQGENTEAFF
TRBJ1-2 | - | TRBV2 | few | TGTGCCAGCAAGGAGTGGCGAGGGTATGGCTACACCTTC | CASKEWRGYGYTF
TRBJ1-1 | - | TRBV11-2 | many | TGTGCCAGCAGCTTAGAACGGGGGAACACTGAAGCTTTCTTT | CASSLERGNTEAFF
TRBJ1-1 | - | TRBV11-2 | - | TGTGCCAGCAGCTTATTCCGGGGGGCGCGGACTGAAGCTTTCTTT | CASSLFRGARTEAFF
TRBJ2-7 | TRBD1 | TRBV7-9 | - | TGTGCCAGCAGCCCGACAGGGGTCTACGAGCAGTACTTC | CASSPTGVYEQYF
TRBJ1-2 | TRBD1 | TRBV4-3 | - | TGCGCCAGCAGCCAAGATCTTACCGGGACAGGGGTTTTCTATGGCTACACCTTC | CASSQDLTGTGVFYGYTF
TRBJ2-7 | TRBD1 | TRBV4-1 | - | TGCGCCAGCAGCCAAGTACCGGGACAGGGGGCCTACGAGCAGTACTTC | CASSQVPGQGAYEQYF
TRBJ1-5 | - | TRBV7-2 | - | TGTGCCAGCAGCTCCCCCACCAGGGATCAGCCCCAGCATTTT | CASSSPTRDQPQHF
TRBJ1-3 | TRBD1 | TRBV18 | - | TGTGCCAGCTCCCGGGGACAGAACTCTGGAAACACCATATATTTT | CASSRGQNSGNTIYF
TRBJ2-1 | - | TRBV7-7 | - | TGTGCCAGCAGCCCACGCCACTCGAGCTCCTACAATGAGCAGTTCTTC | CASSPRHSSSYNEQFF
TRBJ1-2 | - | TRBV27 | once | TGTGCCAGCAGTTGGGGGCTCGGCTATGGCTACACCTTC | CASSWGLGYGYTF
TRBJ2-1 | TRBD2 | TRBV6-5 | - | TGTGCCAGCAGCCTTACTAGCGGGGCCTACAATGAGCAGTTCTTC | CASSLTSGAYNEQFF
TRBJ1-2 | - | TRBV27 | - | TGTGCCAGCAGTTTCTTTGCTACCTCGGACTCGCCCTATGGCTACACCTTC | CASSFFATSDSPYGYTF
TRBJ2-3 | - | TRBV7-2 | once | TGTGCCAGCAGCTTAAAGCTCACAGATACGCAGTATTTT | CASSLKLTDTQYF
TRBJ1-2 | - | TRBV18 | - | TGTGCCAGCTCACCCCCATGGGCACAGACGAACCCTAACTATGGCTACACCTTC | CASSPPWAQTNPNYGYTF
TRBJ2-7 | - | TRBV7-8 | - | TGTGCCAGCAGCTTAAGGGGAAACTACGAGCAGTACTTC | CASSLRGNYEQYF
TRBJ1-5 | - | TRBV5-1 | - | TGCGCCAGCAGCTTGCAGACCAGGGGCACCAAGTATAGCAATCAGCCCCAGCATTTT | CASSLQTRGTKYSNQPQHF
TRBJ2-2 | - | TRBV6-5 | - | TGTGCCAGCATGAGGCCCGGGGAGCTGTTTTTT | CASMRPGELFF
TRBJ1-6 | - | TRBV27 | - | TGTGCCAGCAGTTTTCGTTCGCAGGGTTATAATTCACCCCTCCACTTT | CASSFRSQGYNSPLHF
TRBJ2-3 | TRBD1 | TRBV7-2 | - | TGTGCCAGCAGCAACCCCTCTGGGACAGCCAGCACAGATACGCAGTATTTT | CASSNPSGTASTDTQYF
TRBJ2-3 | - | TRBV12-3/TRBV12-4 | - | TGTGCCAGCAGTTTAGAGAGAGATACGCAGTATTTT | CASSLERDTQYF
TRBJ1-1 | TRBD1 | TRBV6-5 | once | TGTGCCAGCAGTTGGACAGGGATGAACACTGAAGCTTTCTTT | CASSWTGMNTEAFF
TRBJ1-3 | TRBD1 | TRBV7-2 | - | TGTGCCAGCACCTTAAGAGGGAGGACAGGTGGGGAAAACACCATATATTTT | CASTLRGRTGGENTIYF
TRBJ1-6 | - | TRBV6-1 | - | TGTGCCAGCAGTGAGTCCGGGGTAAATTCACCCCTCCACTTT | CASSESGVNSPLHF
TRBJ1-5 | - | TRBV5-4 | - | TGTGCCAGCAGCTCGGGGGGGGGTAATCAGCCCCAGCATTTT | CASSSGGGNQPQHF
TRBJ1-2 | TRBD1 | TRBV7-2 | - | TGTGCCAGCACCGGACAGGGGGTAAACTATGGCTACACCTTC | CASTGQGVNYGYTF
TRBJ1-2 | - | TRBV10-3 | - | TGTGCCATCAGTGAGTCTGCTCCCCAGGGCTACACCTTC | CAISESAPQGYTF
TRBJ2-3 | - | TRBV3-1/TRBV3-2 | - | TGTGCCAGCAGCTCGATCAAGAGAGGTATTACAGATACGCAGTATTTT | CASSSIKRGITDTQYF